The T cell receptor (beta chain) described here comes from a study of OX40 agonist ivuxolimab in advanced cancers. Per germline, CDR1 SGHDN and CDR2 FVKESK. Trimming took off 1 base at V and 4 bases at J, with 5 bases between the two ends. This CDR3 has 14 amino acids. Profiling relied on immunoSEQ multiplex PCR, and the TCRdb table lists in-frame clones only, not all of them. The data show around 67,000 clones, about 85% seen once. This receptor was identified in an adult with an advanced solid tumor such as melanoma, head and neck, liver or kidney cancer. The chain uses TRBV14 and TRBJ1-6; D ambiguous. The sample consisted of CD4+ or CD8+ T cells sorted from blood, taken in a trial of the OX40 agonist ivuxolimab. CDR3 nucleotide sequence: TGTGCCAGCAGCCAAGGGCAGTATAATTCACCCCTCCACTTT. As protein: CASSQGQYNSPLHF.